Each of the 23 T cell receptor beta chains below was sequenced from the same sample in a study of cytomegalovirus exposure and HLA in healthy donors. 13 Jbeta primers and 60 Vbeta primers were used for the PCR. This table comes from immunoSEQ multiplex PCR, and its TCRdb copy is limited to in-frame clones, with some not included. The sample contains around 150,000 clones, approximately 80% of which appear only once. The specimen was PBMCs. These receptors all come from a man aged 45-65 years in good health and CMV-seronegative.

V usage is TRBV15 and J usage is TRBJ2-2; D gene uncertain. The V end lost 0 bases, the J end lost 5 bases, and 4 bases lay between the germline ends. Germline-derived CDR1 and CDR2 are LNHNV and YYDKDF (reference sequence). This CDR3 contains 13 residues. The CDR3 DNA reads TGTGCCACCAGCAGAGAGAGGACCGGGGAGCTGTTTTTT. It specifies CATSRERTGELFF.

This clone has a single count. The chain couples TRBV20-1 to TRBJ1-1; D is possibly TRBD1 (5 bases). There are 11 residues in the CDR3. Trimming cost V 6 bases and J 10 bases, with 15 bases left between them. Germline CDR1 DFQATT, CDR2 SNEGSKA (reference sequence). This chain's CDR3 is CSAGSRGGAFF. CDR3 nucleotide sequence: TGCAGTGCGGGCAGCCGGGGGGGAGCTTTCTTT.

CDR3 loop: CASSLVGEGEKLFF. The CDR3 DNA is TGTGCCAGCAGCTTAGTCGGGGAGGGGGAAAAACTGTTTTTT. The V gene is TRBV7-9, the J gene TRBJ1-4; a possible D gene is TRBD1 (5 bases). Trimming cost V 1 base and J 8 bases, with 11 bases left between them. Germline values: CDR1 SEHNR, CDR2 FQNEAQ (reference sequence). CDR3 size: 14 residues.

This clone was recorded a few times. The chain's CDR3 is CASSLAAGENEQFF. CDR3 nucleotides: TGTGCCAGCAGCCTTGCAGCGGGGGAGAATGAGCAGTTCTTC. The rearrangement uses TRBV5-4 and TRBJ2-1, with TRBD2 matching over 8 bases. The CDR3 loop spans 14 amino acids. Germline loops: CDR1 SGHNT, CDR2 YYREEE (reference sequence). V dropped 4 bases and J dropped 7; count of bases not matched to a gene: 7. The whole variable domain, filled in from reference TRBV5-4 and TRBJ2-1, reads ETGVTQSPTHLIKTRGQQVTLRCSSQSGHNTVSWYQQALGQGPQFIFQYYREEENGRGNFPPRFSGLQFPNYSSELNVNALELDDSALYLCASSLAAGENEQFFGPGTRLTVL.

The rearrangement joins TRBV6-1 to TRBJ1-5; 9 bases fit TRBD1. CDR1 is MNHNS and CDR2 is SASEGT in the germline V gene. The length of the CDR3 is 13 residues. The V and J ends lost 6 bases and 7 bases, in that order; junction bases with no gene match: 4. The DNA for the CDR3 is TGTGCCAGCAGAGGGACAGGGTGGCAGCCCCAGCATTTT. This encodes CASRGTGWQPQHF.

The rearrangement uses TRBV25-1 and TRBJ1-1; 10 bases fit TRBD1. CDR1 and CDR2 (germline): MGHDK, SYGVNS. Germline trimming cut 1 base from V and 2 bases from J; bases unmatched to any gene: 4. The CDR3 spans 16 residues. The CDR3 DNA reads TGTGCCAGCAGTGAATTAGGGACAGGGGACAACACTGAAGCTTTCTTT. It specifies CASSELGTGDNTEAFF.

The chain employs TRBV5-1 and TRBJ2-7; TRBD2 is a possible D gene (6 bases). V shed 0 bases and J shed 0 bases, with 16 bases lying between them. Germline V CDR1 and CDR2: SGHRS, YFSETQ. This CDR3 is 17 amino acids long. The chain's CDR3 is CASSLGGGAASSYEQYF. CDR3 nucleotide sequence: TGCGCCAGCAGCTTGGGAGGAGGGGCGGCTAGCTCCTACGAGCAGTACTTC.

The chain employs TRBV5-6 and TRBJ2-7; 8 nucleotides match TRBD1. Germline-derived CDR1 and CDR2 are SGHDT and YYEEEE. The V and J ends lost 4 bases and 4 bases, in that order; junction bases with no gene match: 7. The CDR3 has 14 amino acids. The CDR3 sequence: CASSPARGHYEQYF. CDR3 DNA sequence: TGTGCCAGCAGCCCAGCCAGGGGGCATTACGAGCAGTACTTC. The complete variable domain, with remaining parts taken from reference TRBV5-6 and TRBJ2-7, reads DAGVTQSPTHLIKTRGQQVTLRCSPKSGHDTVSWYQQALGQGPQFIFQYYEEEERQRGNFPDRFSGHQFPNYSSELNVNALLLGDSALYLCASSPARGHYEQYFGPGTRLTVT.

CDR3 region: CASKRSQFYEQYF. Written as DNA, the CDR3 is TGTGCCAGCAAACGCAGTCAATTCTACGAGCAGTACTTC. This rearrangement joins TRBV6-5 to TRBJ2-7; D is undetermined. CDR1 is MNHEY and CDR2 is SVGAGI in the germline V gene. Trimming took off 7 bases at V and 3 bases at J, with 13 bases between the two ends. CDR3 length: 13 amino acids.

The rearrangement links TRBV6-1 to TRBJ2-2; possibly TRBD2 for D (5 bases). The germline V gene has CDR1 MNHNS and CDR2 SASEGT. CDR3 length: 15 amino acids. The V end lost 4 bases, the J end lost 7 bases, and 16 bases lay between the germline ends. DNA of the CDR3: TGTGCCAGCAGTGCGAACGGAGGACCCTTCGGGGAGCTGTTTTTT. This codes for CASSANGGPFGELFF.

CDR3 DNA sequence: TGTGCCAGCAGCGCAATTGACAGGGTAAGGCACGAGCAGTACTTC. This translates into CASSAIDRVRHEQYF. The V and J genes are TRBV28 and TRBJ2-7; TRBD1 matches at 7 bases. J was trimmed by 5 bases and V by 6 bases; bases with no gene match: 13. CDR1 MDHEN and CDR2 SYDVKM come from the germline V gene. The CDR3 length is 15 residues. Full variable domain (rest looked up from reference TRBV28 and TRBJ2-7): DVKVTQSSRYLVKRTGEKVFLECVQDMDHENMFWYRQDPGLGLRLIYFSYDVKMKEKGDIPEGYSVSREKKERFSLILESASTNQTSMYLCASSAIDRVRHEQYFGPGTRLTVT.

This clone was seen a single time. V and J are TRBV19 and TRBJ2-7; TRBD2 matches at 13 bases. The V gene end was trimmed by 5 bases and the J gene end by 5 bases; junction bases not matched to a gene: 6. The CDR3 contains 15 residues. Germline V gene lookup returns CDR1 LNHDA and CDR2 SQIVND (reference sequence). The CDR3 here is CASSVTSGRVNEQYF. The CDR3, as DNA: TGTGCCAGTAGTGTAACTAGCGGGAGGGTCAACGAGCAGTACTTC.

The chain is built from TRBV6-1 and TRBJ1-2, with D possibly matching TRBD1 (6 bases). CDR1 MNHNS and CDR2 SASEGT come from the germline V gene. The CDR3 is made up of 13 amino acids. With 9 bases removed from V and 2 bases from J, the gap between germline ends came to 13 bases. The chain's CDR3 is CASIDTGNYGYTF. In nucleotides, the CDR3 is TGTGCCAGTATTGATACAGGGAACTATGGCTACACCTTC.

The gene calls are TRBV2 and TRBJ1-6; tentative D call: TRBD1 (6 bases). V lost 10 bases and J 7 bases, leaving 14 bases between the germline ends. The CDR3 contains 13 residues. Germline CDR1 and CDR2: SNHLY and FYNNEI. Here the CDR3 reads CAIIRGGNSPLHF. CDR3 bases: TGTGCCATCATACGAGGGGGAAATTCACCCCTCCACTTT.

The rearrangement joins TRBV7-3 to TRBJ2-1; 8 bases map to TRBD1. The germline V gene encodes CDR1 SGHTA and CDR2 FQGTGA. This CDR3 has 14 amino acids. The V gene end was trimmed by 5 bases and the J gene end by 5 bases; junction bases not matched to a gene: 5. The CDR3 DNA reads as TGTGCCAGCAGCCCAGGCAGGGGGCACAATGAGCAGTTCTTC. Translated, it gives CASSPGRGHNEQFF. Full variable domain (rest looked up from reference TRBV7-3 and TRBJ2-1): GAGVSQTPSNKVTEKGKYVELRCDPISGHTALYWYRQSLGQGPEFLIYFQGTGAADDSGLPNDRFFAVRPEGSVSTLKIQRTERGDSAVYLCASSPGRGHNEQFFGPGTRLTVL.

For this clone: An end of the junction does not agree with germline; a read error may underlie this. The chain links TRBV5-1 to TRBJ2-7, with 9 bases that match TRBD2. Per the germline V gene, CDR1 is SGHRS and CDR2 is YFSETQ. This CDR3 is built from 15 residues. The CDR3 region is CVSSLAGGGGDEQYF. The CDR3 DNA is TGCGTCAGCAGCTTGGCCGGCGGGGGGGGAGACGAGCAGTACTTC.

This sequence joins TRBV5-1 and TRBJ2-7, with D possibly being TRBD2 (5 bases). Germline V lookup: CDR1 SGHRS, CDR2 YFSETQ. The V end lost 4 bases, the J end lost 6 bases, and 14 bases lay between the germline ends. CDR3 length equals 13 residues. This chain's CDR3 is CASSLEGLGEQYF. The CDR3 DNA sequence: TGCGCCAGCAGCCTTGAAGGACTGGGCGAGCAGTACTTC.

This rearrangement joins TRBV9 to TRBJ1-4; tentative D call: TRBD1 (5 bases). This CDR3 is built from 12 residues. V dropped 8 bases and J dropped 1 base, with 6 bases sitting between them. CDR1 is SGDLS, CDR2 YYNGEE, per germline. Here the CDR3 DNA reads TGTGCCAGTCAGGGAACTAATGAAAAACTGTTTTTT. It codes for CASQGTNEKLFF.

The gene calls are TRBV30 and TRBJ2-7; weak D call: TRBD1 (6 bases). The CDR3 is 13 amino acids. The germline V gene encodes CDR1 GTSNPN and CDR2 SVGIG (reference sequence). V lost 1 base and J 4 bases, leaving 11 bases between the germline ends. The CDR3 DNA is TGTGCCTGGAGTGGGGGGCAAAAGTACGAGCAGTACTTC. It encodes CAWSGGQKYEQYF. Full variable domain (rest looked up from reference TRBV30 and TRBJ2-7): SQTIHQWPATLVQPVGSPLSLECTVEGTSNPNLYWYRQAAGRGLQLLFYSVGIGQISSEVPQNLSASRPQDRQFILSSKKLLLSDSGFYLCAWSGGQKYEQYFGPGTRLTVT.

The V and J genes are TRBV27 and TRBJ1-1, with TRBD1 as a possible D gene (6 bases). The length of the CDR3 is 15 residues. Germline V gene sequence: CDR1 MNHEY, CDR2 SMNVEV (reference sequence). V gave up 0 bases and J gave up 6 bases, with 14 bases separating them. The CDR3 here is CASSLSPTGIAEAFF. The CDR3 nucleotides read TGTGCCAGCAGTTTATCGCCCACAGGGATAGCTGAAGCTTTCTTT.

J is TRBJ1-2 and V is TRBV30; 9 nucleotides match TRBD1. The CDR3 is made up of 15 amino acids. Germline values: CDR1 GTSNPN, CDR2 SVGIG (reference sequence). Unmatched junction bases numbered 7, after V lost 1 base and J lost 4 bases. This chain's CDR3 is CAWSAGQGRGYGYTF. DNA of the CDR3: TGTGCCTGGAGTGCCGGACAGGGGCGGGGCTATGGCTACACCTTC. The whole variable domain, remainder taken from reference TRBV30 and TRBJ1-2, is SQTIHQWPATLVQPVGSPLSLECTVEGTSNPNLYWYRQAAGRGLQLLFYSVGIGQISSEVPQNLSASRPQDRQFILSSKKLLLSDSGFYLCAWSAGQGRGYGYTFGSGTRLTVV.

The V gene is TRBV7-3, the J gene TRBJ1-1; D remains ambiguous. Germline V gene data show CDR1 as SGHTA and CDR2 as FQGTGA. The V and J ends lost 5 bases and 1 base respectively, with 14 bases between them. This CDR3 region has 15 residues. The CDR3 bases are TGTGCCAGCAGCATCACCGGAGGTTCGAACACTGAAGCTTTCTTT. Translation gives CASSITGGSNTEAFF.

V gene TRBV11-2 combines with J gene TRBJ2-5; 8 nucleotides line up with TRBD2. V lost 5 bases, J lost 4 bases, and 9 bases stayed unmatched. This CDR3 spans 15 amino acids. Germline CDR1 is SGHAT and CDR2 is FQNNGV. The CDR3 DNA sequence: TGTGCCAGCAGCCCCTCAGCGGGAGTCACAGAGACCCAGTACTTC. Protein sequence: CASSPSAGVTETQYF. Based on the CDR3 plus reference TRBV11-2 and TRBJ2-5, the full variable domain is EAGVAQSPRYKIIEKRQSVAFWCNPISGHATLYWYQQILGQGPKLLIQFQNNGVVDDSQLPKDRFSAERLKGVDSTLKIQPAKLEDSAVYLCASSPSAGVTETQYFGPGTRLLVL.